This T cell receptor beta chain was recorded in a study of blood T cells in healthy people across ages. Through a sample-barcoded 5' primer and a J-beta primer mix, a second PCR was run for roughly 7 to 12 cycles. MiXCR was run by TCRdb on the 5' RACE reads, yielding one entry per CDR3 protein. Of about 510,000 distinct CDR3 sequences in the sample, roughly a quarter are singletons; the top ten hold 3% to 4%. V was shortened by 0 bases and J by 12 bases, with 14 bases between the two germline ends. Looked up from germline, CDR1 is SQVTM and CDR2 is ANQGSEA. CDR3 length: 12 residues. These data also featured in a second study, about T cells of mothers and their children.

This TCR came from a boy aged 2 to 10 in good health. This chain connects TRBV29-1 to TRBJ2-5, with D unclear. The specimen was blood. The CDR3 here is CSVEDLRSMEYF. DNA of the CDR3: TGCAGCGTTGAAGATCTTCGCTCTATGGAGTACTTC.